This T cell receptor (beta chain) is drawn from a study of early T cells in non-severe SARS-CoV-2 infection. Background on the study: Sequencing of bulk RNA from unsorted whole blood was done, without chain pairing.

Germline V CDR1 and CDR2: SNHLY, FYNNEI. This CDR3 is built from 13 residues. Trimming took 4 bases from V and 7 from J, leaving 14 bases between them. About this clonotype: What it binds is not known. A much bigger clone sits one base away, suggesting this may be a read error.

Study conclusions and caveats: Using VDJdb, the matching emphasized anti-spike CD8 responses while missing private and CD4 specificities.

cDNA molecules, individually, were tagged with unique molecular identifiers. TCRdb processed the 5' RACE reads anew with MiXCR; each CDR3 protein has one entry. This table holds 45,000 to 65,000 distinct CDR3 sequences, roughly 9.2% found once. The receptor was derived from an adult who was a healthcare worker with PCR-confirmed SARS-CoV-2 infection or an uninfected control (not recorded which). Sequencing used whole blood. V and J are TRBV2 and TRBJ2-7; D tentatively fits TRBD1 or TRBD2 (5 bases each). CDR3 region: CASSGDGQTEQYF. The DNA of the CDR3 is TGTGCCAGCAGTGGGGACGGTCAAACGGAGCAGTACTTC.